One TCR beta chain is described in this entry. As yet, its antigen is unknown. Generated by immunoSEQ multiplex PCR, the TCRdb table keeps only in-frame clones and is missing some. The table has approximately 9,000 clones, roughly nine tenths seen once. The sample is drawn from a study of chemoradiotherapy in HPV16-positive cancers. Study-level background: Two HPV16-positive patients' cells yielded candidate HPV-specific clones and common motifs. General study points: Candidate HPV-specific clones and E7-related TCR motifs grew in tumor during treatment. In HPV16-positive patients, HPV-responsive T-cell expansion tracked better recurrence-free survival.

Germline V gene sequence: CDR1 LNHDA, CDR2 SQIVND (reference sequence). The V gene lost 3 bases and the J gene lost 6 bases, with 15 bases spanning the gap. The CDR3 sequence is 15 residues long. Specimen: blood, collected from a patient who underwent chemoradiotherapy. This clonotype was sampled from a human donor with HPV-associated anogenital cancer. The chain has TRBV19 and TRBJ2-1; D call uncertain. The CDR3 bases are TGTGCCAGTAGTATCGGCCTAGTAACTCTCAATGAGCAGTTCTTC. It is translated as CASSIGLVTLNEQFF.